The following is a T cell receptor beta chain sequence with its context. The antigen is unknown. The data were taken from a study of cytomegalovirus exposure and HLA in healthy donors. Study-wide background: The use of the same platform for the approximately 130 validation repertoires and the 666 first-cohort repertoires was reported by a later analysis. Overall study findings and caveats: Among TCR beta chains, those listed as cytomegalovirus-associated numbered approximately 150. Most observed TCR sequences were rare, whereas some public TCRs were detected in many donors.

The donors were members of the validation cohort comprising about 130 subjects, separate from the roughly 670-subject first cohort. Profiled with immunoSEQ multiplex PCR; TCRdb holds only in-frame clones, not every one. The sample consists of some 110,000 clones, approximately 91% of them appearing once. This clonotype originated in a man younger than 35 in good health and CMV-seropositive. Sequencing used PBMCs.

CDR3 protein: CASSFEGSYEQYF. CDR3 nucleotides: TGTGCCAGCAGTTTCGAGGGCTCCTACGAGCAGTACTTC. The chain joins TRBV28 to TRBJ2-7; D possibly corresponds to TRBD2 (5 bases). This CDR3 contains 13 residues. With 3 bases removed from V and 0 bases from J, the gap between germline ends came to 6 bases. In germline, CDR1 is MDHEN, CDR2 SYDVKM.